The 18 T cell receptor beta chains listed next were all sequenced from one sample in a study of blood T cell repertoires in COVID-19. Assay: immunoSEQ multiplex PCR; the TCRdb copy retains only in-frame clones and omits some. In the table there are tens of thousands of clones, about 87% of which are singletons. Sequencing used peripheral blood. These receptors came from a man older than 75 with acute or convalescent COVID-19.

The V gene is TRBV6-5, the J gene TRBJ1-2, with D possibly TRBD1 on 6 matching bases. This CDR3 region has 14 residues. V was trimmed by 2 bases and J by 8 bases, leaving 15 bases between them. Germline V gives CDR1 MNHEY, CDR2 SVGAGI. CDR3 in amino acids: CASSYLGHRDGYTF. CDR3 nucleotides: TGTGCCAGCAGTTACCTTGGCCACAGGGACGGCTACACCTTC.

J is TRBJ1-4 and V is TRBV6-6; 9 nucleotides align to TRBD1. This CDR3 is 15 amino acids long. Germline trimming cut 7 bases from V and 4 bases from J; bases unmatched to any gene: 7. From germline, CDR1 is MNHNY and CDR2 SVGAGI (reference sequence). CDR3 residues: CASTHSGQGNEKLFF. The CDR3 DNA reads TGTGCCAGCACCCACTCGGGACAGGGTAATGAAAAACTGTTTTTT.

The genes are TRBV19 and TRBJ2-1; 9 bases are shared with TRBD1. With 8 bases clipped from V and 8 bases from J, the junction kept 16 bases outside the gene matches. The CDR3 sequence is 16 residues long. Germline V gives CDR1 LNHDA, CDR2 SQIVND (reference sequence). CDR3 coding DNA: TGTGCCAGTCATATAGAGGGGACAGGGTTTTTCGATGAGCAGTTCTTC. Amino acid sequence: CASHIEGTGFFDEQFF.

V gene TRBV10-3 combines with J gene TRBJ1-1; no clear D. The V end lost 3 bases, the J end lost 5 bases, and 16 bases lay between the germline ends. This CDR3 has 15 residues. In germline, CDR1 is ENHRY, CDR2 SYGVKD. In DNA, the CDR3 is TGTGCCATCAGTGACGGAGCAACACGAGATACTGAAGCTTTCTTT. The encoded protein is CAISDGATRDTEAFF.

The genes are TRBV25-1 and TRBJ2-7; D may be TRBD1 (5 bases). There are 14 residues in the CDR3. Trimming removed 6 bases from V and 0 bases from J, with 12 bases in between. Germline CDR1 is MGHDK and CDR2 is SYGVNS. Here the CDR3 DNA reads TGTGCCAGCAGGCAGGGTTTAAGCTCCTACGAGCAGTACTTC. This encodes CASRQGLSSYEQYF.

V usage is TRBV9 and J usage is TRBJ2-5; D is perhaps TRBD1 (7 bases). The germline V and J ends were trimmed by 0 bases and 4 bases, with 16 bases remaining between them. The CDR3 consists of 16 residues. CDR1 and CDR2 (germline): SGDLS, YYNGEE. CDR3 in amino acids: CASSVAAGGLGETQYF. The CDR3 DNA sequence: TGTGCCAGCAGCGTAGCGGCAGGGGGACTCGGAGAGACCCAGTACTTC.

The rearrangement links TRBV11-2 to TRBJ1-1, with D perhaps TRBD1 (5 bases). V dropped 8 bases and J dropped 1 base, with 11 bases sitting between them. Germline CDR1 and CDR2: SGHAT and FQNNGV. This CDR3 is built from 13 residues. The CDR3: CASQLGGNTEAFF. The CDR3 DNA reads TGTGCCAGCCAACTGGGGGGGAACACTGAAGCTTTCTTT.

The chain recombines TRBV7-9 with TRBJ1-4; TRBD1 matches 8 bases. Trimming cost V 7 bases and J 6 bases; bases outside gene matches: 10. Germline CDR1 is SEHNR and CDR2 is FQNEAQ (reference sequence). This CDR3 has 15 amino acids. CDR3 region: CASKDRGSSHEKLFF. The CDR3 region has the DNA TGTGCCAGCAAAGACAGGGGATCTAGTCATGAAAAACTGTTTTTT.

The rearrangement uses TRBV19 and TRBJ1-2, with D possibly being TRBD1 (5 bases). The germline V gene encodes CDR1 LNHDA and CDR2 SQIVND (reference sequence). The CDR3 is made up of 12 amino acids. Trimming took off 3 bases at V and 7 bases at J, with 9 bases between the two ends. CDR3: CASSMRQTGYTF. CDR3 nucleotide sequence: TGTGCCAGTAGTATGAGACAGACTGGCTACACCTTC.

The chain couples TRBV21-1 to TRBJ1-1. TRBV21-1 is a pseudogene locus. The CDR3 totals 12 residues. CDR3 nucleotides: TGTGCCAGCACCCCGAGAGGGCTGGCAGCTTTCTTT. Translation gives CASTPRGLAAFF.

The chain combines TRBV7-2 with TRBJ2-3, with TRBD2 matching 8 bases. V lost 5 bases, J lost 0 bases, and 7 bases stayed unmatched. Germline V lookup: CDR1 SGHTA, CDR2 FQGNSA. CDR3 length: 16 amino acids. Here the CDR3 reads CASSRSSGSSTDTQYF. The CDR3 coding sequence is TGTGCCAGCAGCAGATCTAGCGGGTCTAGCACAGATACGCAGTATTTT.

The chain employs TRBV9 and TRBJ2-1, with a tentative D call TRBD2 (6 bases). The CDR3 runs to 15 residues. Germline V CDR1 and CDR2: SGDLS, YYNGEE. Trimming took off 3 bases at V and 7 bases at J, with 17 bases between the two ends. The DNA of the CDR3 is TGTGCCAGCAGCGACGCGGGACTCTACCTAAATGAGCAGTTCTTC. It encodes CASSDAGLYLNEQFF. Filled out from reference TRBV9 and TRBJ2-1, the complete variable domain reads DSGVTQTPKHLITATGQRVTLRCSPRSGDLSVYWYQQSLDQGLQFLIQYYNGEERAKGNILERFSAQQFPDLHSELNLSSLELGDSALYFCASSDAGLYLNEQFFGPGTRLTVL.

This clone was counted once. The chain combines TRBV5-8 with TRBJ2-3; D remains unclear. The germline V and J ends were trimmed by 0 bases and 2 bases, with 7 bases remaining between them. The germline V gene has CDR1 SGHTS and CDR2 YDEGEE. The CDR3 has 14 residues. CDR3 sequence reads: CASSLAQDTDTQYF. In DNA, the CDR3 is TGTGCCAGCAGCTTGGCTCAGGACACAGATACGCAGTATTTT.

The chain recombines TRBV10-3 with TRBJ2-7; 11 nucleotides line up with TRBD2. CDR3 size: 13 residues. With V trimmed by 10 bases and J by 6 bases, 8 bases remained unmatched. Germline V gives CDR1 ENHRY, CDR2 SYGVKD. The CDR3 DNA sequence: TGTGCCAGTTCACTAGCGGGAGCCCCCGAGCAGTACTTC. Residues: CASSLAGAPEQYF.

CDR3 sequence: CASSIRGTGEQYF. Written as DNA, the CDR3 is TGTGCCAGCAGCATCCGGGGGACGGGGGAGCAGTACTTC. The chain links TRBV12-3 or TRBV12-4 to TRBJ2-7; D may be TRBD2 (6 bases). CDR3 length equals 13 residues. The V end lost 6 bases, the J end lost 7 bases, and 16 bases lay between the germline ends.

The chain combines TRBV5-1 with TRBJ1-1; TRBD1 agrees at 8 bases. The CDR3 totals 14 residues. Losses at the gene ends were 4 bases for V and 0 bases for J; bases not matched to a gene: 2. Per the germline V gene, CDR1 is SGHRS and CDR2 is YFSETQ. CDR3 protein: CASSGQGLNTEAFF. The CDR3 DNA reads as TGCGCCAGCAGCGGACAGGGCTTGAACACTGAAGCTTTCTTT.

This sequence joins TRBV28 and TRBJ1-5; possible D gene TRBD1, 5 bases. V was clipped by 6 bases and J by 3 bases, with 18 bases between them. There are 16 residues in the CDR3. The germline CDR1 and CDR2 sequences are MDHEN and SYDVKM. The CDR3, as DNA: TGTGCCAGCAGCTTCCCTCTGCAGGGTAACAATCAGCCCCAGCATTTT. Residues: CASSFPLQGNNQPQHF. The full variable domain, with the rest looked up from reference TRBV28 and TRBJ1-5, is DVKVTQSSRYLVKRTGEKVFLECVQDMDHENMFWYRQDPGLGLRLIYFSYDVKMKEKGDIPEGYSVSREKKERFSLILESASTNQTSMYLCASSFPLQGNNQPQHFGDGTRLSIL.

This clone was found a few times. Here the CDR3 reads CASSKAGTGGGPQHF. DNA for the CDR3: TGTGCCAGTAGTAAGGCCGGGACAGGGGGTGGGCCCCAGCATTTT. The V call is TRBV19, the J call TRBJ1-5, with TRBD1 matching over 11 bases. The V segment lost 4 bases and the J segment 9 bases; nucleotides outside the gene matches: 8. The CDR3 totals 15 residues. Germline CDR1 LNHDA, CDR2 SQIVND (reference sequence).